One sample yielded the 25 T cell receptor beta chains listed below, sequenced in a study of T-cell reconstitution after alpha-beta-depleted transplantation in children. Preparing the TCRbeta library involved the use of unique molecular identifiers. TCRdb called the PCR reads again in MiXCR, with one record for every CDR3 protein. The table lists about a million distinct CDR3 sequences, about 26% of them singletons. Specimen: PBMCs, mostly from graft donor cells, collected 360 days after TCRalphabeta/CD19-depleted stem cell transplant. All receptors derive from a boy less than two years old who had a stem cell transplant for SCID, so the T cells may come from the graft donor.

The V gene is TRBV6-5, the J gene TRBJ2-7; possibly TRBD1 for D (6 bases). Germline values: CDR1 MNHEY, CDR2 SVGAGI. The CDR3 has 15 residues. The ends were cut back, 2 bases at V and 4 bases at J, with 15 bases in the middle. The CDR3 bases are TGTGCCAGCAGTTACGGTCTACAGGGAATGTACGAGCAGTACTTC. Its protein product is CASSYGLQGMYEQYF.

In this sample, this clonotype turned up a few times. This chain links TRBV12-3 or TRBV12-4 with TRBJ1-5; no reliable D call. The CDR3 is made up of 14 amino acids. V shed 5 bases and J shed 4 bases, with 12 bases lying between them. The DNA of the CDR3 is TGTGCCAGCAGTCCTGGACCGTCTAATCAGCCCCAGCATTTT. Amino acid sequence: CASSPGPSNQPQHF.

The chain employs TRBV6-2 or TRBV6-3 and TRBJ1-1; D perhaps matches TRBD1 (6 bases). Germline V gives CDR1 MNHEY, CDR2 SVGEGT. This CDR3 has 16 residues. V lost 6 bases, J lost 0 bases, and 17 bases lay in between. CDR3 sequence: CASSRSSGHLNTEAFF. CDR3 nucleotide sequence: TGTGCCAGCAGCCGGTCGTCGGGACACTTGAACACTGAAGCTTTCTTT.

The chain combines TRBV12-3 or TRBV12-4 with TRBJ2-5; possible D gene TRBD2, 6 bases. This CDR3 has 14 residues. The germline V and J ends were trimmed by 7 bases and 5 bases, with 17 bases remaining between them. Written as DNA, the CDR3 is TGTGCCAGCACCCCGGGACTCGTAGGGGAGACCCAGTACTTC. Protein sequence: CASTPGLVGETQYF.

This chain joins TRBV5-1 and TRBJ2-2; possibly TRBD1 for D (6 bases). This CDR3 has 16 residues. Germline CDR1 reads SGHRS; CDR2 reads YFSETQ. V shed 0 bases and J shed 0 bases, with 9 bases lying between them. The CDR3: CASSLAQGPNTGELFF. As DNA, the CDR3 is TGCGCCAGCAGCTTGGCACAGGGTCCGAACACCGGGGAGCTGTTTTTT.

The chain recombines TRBV20-1 with TRBJ2-7; D call uncertain. Germline V lookup: CDR1 DFQATT, CDR2 SNEGSKA (reference sequence). V was cut by 5 bases and J by 3 bases, with 20 bases left in between. The CDR3 length is 15 residues. CDR3 sequence: CSAQLARPYDYEQYF. For the CDR3, the DNA is TGCAGTGCTCAACTTGCGAGACCTTACGACTACGAGCAGTACTTC.

The chain combines TRBV19 with TRBJ2-3; 9 bases are shared with TRBD1. Trimming took 5 bases from V and 6 from J; bases not matched to a gene: 9. CDR1 is LNHDA, CDR2 SQIVND, per germline (reference sequence). This CDR3 contains 15 residues. The CDR3 nucleotides read TGTGCCAGTAGTCCCCATGTACAGGGGGCGGATACGCAGTATTTT. Protein product: CASSPHVQGADTQYF.

This clonotype was seen a handful of times. The chain joins TRBV5-1 to TRBJ2-7; D ambiguous. This CDR3 region has 13 residues. From germline, CDR1 is SGHRS and CDR2 YFSETQ. Trimming cost V 0 bases and J 4 bases, with 8 bases left between them. Here the CDR3 reads CASSLEQLYEQYF. The DNA for the CDR3 is TGCGCCAGCAGCTTGGAGCAGCTATACGAGCAGTACTTC.

This clonotype was counted a few times. V gene TRBV14 combines with J gene TRBJ2-2, with D unclear. The V end lost 0 bases, the J end lost 4 bases, and 9 bases lay between the germline ends. Germline values: CDR1 SGHDN, CDR2 FVKESK. This CDR3 has 15 residues. The CDR3 is CASSQDLPPTGELFF. The CDR3 DNA sequence: TGTGCCAGCAGCCAAGATCTCCCCCCCACCGGGGAGCTGTTTTTT.

A few counts support this clonotype. The chain couples TRBV4-3 to TRBJ2-3; D gene unclear. There are 17 residues in the CDR3. Per the germline V gene, CDR1 is LGHNA and CDR2 is YSLEER. The germline V and J ends were trimmed by 0 bases and 5 bases, with 18 bases remaining between them. CDR3 nucleotide sequence: TGCGCCAGCAGCCAAGATTCAAGGACGACAACCCTAGATACGCAGTATTTT. Translating it yields CASSQDSRTTTLDTQYF.

This clonotype was observed many times. The chain recombines TRBV20-1 with TRBJ2-7; no clear D gene. CDR3 size: 14 residues. V lost 3 bases and J lost 0, with 12 bases in between. Germline assignment: CDR1 DFQATT and CDR2 SNEGSKA (reference sequence). The CDR3 sequence: CSARFQPSSYEQYF. The CDR3 DNA follows: TGCAGTGCTAGGTTCCAGCCAAGCTCCTACGAGCAGTACTTC.

This clonotype was seen once. The chain employs TRBV6-2 or TRBV6-3 and TRBJ1-1; the D gene is possibly TRBD1 (6 bases). The V end was cut by 1 base, the J end by 3 bases, with 15 bases between. Germline CDR1 reads MNHEY; CDR2 reads SVGEGT. This CDR3 contains 16 residues. The CDR3 is CASSYFRRGPHTEAFF. The CDR3 DNA reads as TGTGCCAGCAGTTACTTCCGCAGGGGACCGCACACTGAAGCTTTCTTT.

A few counts support this clonotype. V usage is TRBV15 and J usage is TRBJ2-2; 12 bases are shared with TRBD2. With 1 base clipped from V and 7 bases from J, the junction kept 7 bases outside the gene matches. The CDR3 length is 17 residues. The germline V gene has CDR1 LNHNV and CDR2 YYDKDF (reference sequence). CDR3 residues: CATSRATSGGRGGELFF. The CDR3 DNA reads as TGTGCCACCAGCAGAGCCACTAGCGGGGGGAGGGGCGGGGAGCTGTTTTTT.

The gene calls are TRBV10-2 and TRBJ2-1; 10 nucleotides line up with TRBD1. J gave up 0 bases and V 7 bases, and 12 bases lay outside the gene matches. Germline-derived CDR1 and CDR2 are WSHSY and SAAADI. The length of the CDR3 is 18 residues. CDR3 region: CASKVGQGLHSSYNEQFF. The CDR3 DNA follows: TGCGCCAGCAAAGTGGGACAGGGGTTGCACAGCTCCTACAATGAGCAGTTCTTC.

In this sample, this clonotype turned up a few times. The chain recombines TRBV6-2 or TRBV6-3 with TRBJ2-7, with D hard to call. V was shortened by 3 bases and J by 6 bases, with 9 bases between the two germline ends. This CDR3 spans 12 amino acids. CDR1 is MNHEY and CDR2 is SVGEGT in the germline V gene. CDR3 sequence reads: CASSYWVGEQYF. The CDR3, as DNA: TGTGCCAGCAGTTATTGGGTCGGCGAGCAGTACTTC.

There are many counts of this clonotype. V is TRBV4-3 and J is TRBJ2-1; 8 nucleotides agree with TRBD2. CDR3 length: 17 residues. Germline V CDR1 and CDR2: LGHNA, YSLEER. V lost 4 bases and J lost 9; bases outside the gene matches: 17. For the CDR3, the DNA is TGCGCCAGCAGCCCAACAACGGGGGGGGCCTGGGTTGGTGAGCAGTTCTTC. This codes for CASSPTTGGAWVGEQFF.

The rearrangement links TRBV12-3 or TRBV12-4 to TRBJ2-2; TRBD2 matches 11 bases. The CDR3 runs to 15 residues. The V segment lost 5 bases and the J segment 7 bases; nucleotides outside the gene matches: 6. In DNA form, the CDR3 reads TGTGCCAGCAGTCGTGCCCTAGCGGGGGGCGGGGAGCTGTTTTTT. This translates into CASSRALAGGGELFF.

V is TRBV7-9 and J is TRBJ2-5; TRBD1 might be the D (6 bases). CDR1 is SEHNR and CDR2 is FQNEAQ in the germline V gene (reference sequence). This CDR3 comprises 14 residues. V was cut by 7 bases and J by 1 base, with 13 bases left in between. Here the CDR3 reads CASKPTGTQETQYF. Written as DNA, the CDR3 is TGTGCCAGCAAGCCGACAGGAACCCAAGAGACCCAGTACTTC.

This clonotype was detected only a few times. CDR3 sequence: CASSQVRSEQFF. The CDR3 DNA is TGTGCCAGCAGCCAAGTGAGGAGTGAGCAGTTCTTC. V and J are TRBV3-1 and TRBJ2-1; D is ambiguous. V gave up 1 base and J gave up 9 bases, with 7 bases separating them. The CDR3 consists of 12 residues. The germline CDR1 and CDR2 sequences are LGHDT and YNNKEL (reference sequence).

The rearrangement uses TRBV11-2 and TRBJ2-7; 9 bases are a match to TRBD1. With 1 base clipped from V and 5 bases from J, the junction kept 6 bases outside the gene matches. The CDR3 covers 15 residues. Per the germline V gene, CDR1 is SGHAT and CDR2 is FQNNGV. The CDR3 DNA is TGTGCCAGCAGCTTAGGGACGACAGGGGGAAACGAGCAGTACTTC. It yields the protein CASSLGTTGGNEQYF.

The V and J genes are TRBV12-5 and TRBJ2-2; the D gene could be TRBD1 or TRBD2 (5 bases each). The CDR3 loop spans 13 amino acids. Germline CDR1 reads LGHNT; CDR2 reads FRNRAP. Trimming shortened V by 4 bases and J by 6 bases, and 9 bases separated the two germline ends. The CDR3 sequence: CASGSGTSGELFF. DNA for the CDR3: TGTGCTAGTGGTTCCGGGACGTCCGGGGAGCTGTTTTTT.

CDR3 region: CASSLIRGQNTGELFF. The CDR3 coding sequence is TGTGCCAGCAGTTTAATAAGAGGACAGAACACCGGGGAGCTGTTTTTT. The chain is built from TRBV12-3 or TRBV12-4 and TRBJ2-2; D might be TRBD1 (5 bases). The V and J ends lost 2 bases and 1 base respectively, with 11 bases between them. This CDR3 region has 16 residues.

This clonotype was seen a handful of times. The chain combines TRBV12-3 or TRBV12-4 with TRBJ1-5; TRBD1 is a possible D gene (6 bases). With 6 bases removed from V and 3 bases from J, the gap between germline ends came to 18 bases. The CDR3 spans 16 residues. CDR3 residues: CASRGPRGQNNQPQHF. In nucleotides, the CDR3 is TGTGCCAGCAGGGGACCCCGGGGGCAGAACAATCAGCCCCAGCATTTT.

This clonotype was picked up a small number of times. CDR3 DNA: TGTGCCAGCAGCTGGCCTCCGGGACAGGGTACAGATACGCAGTATTTT. Encoded protein: CASSWPPGQGTDTQYF. The V gene is TRBV5-5, the J gene TRBJ2-3; TRBD1 agrees at 9 bases. J gave up 3 bases and V 3 bases, and 8 bases lay outside the gene matches. This CDR3 has 16 residues. Looked up from germline, CDR1 is SGHKS and CDR2 is YYEKEE (reference sequence).

There are a few counts of this clonotype. This chain uses TRBV28 with TRBJ2-2; D call uncertain. CDR1 is MDHEN, CDR2 SYDVKM, per germline. CDR3 length equals 15 residues. With 3 bases removed from V and 7 bases from J, the gap between germline ends came to 15 bases. In nucleotides, the CDR3 is TGTGCCAGCAGTTTTGTAGGGATTCAAAGCGGGGAGCTGTTTTTT. Translating gives CASSFVGIQSGELFF.